Presented here are 23 T cell receptor beta chains from one specimen sequenced in a study of blood T cell repertoires in COVID-19. Sequencing was performed with immunoSEQ multiplex PCR; in TCRdb, only in-frame clones are kept and a portion is missing. The sample consists of approximately 310,000 clones, approximately 91% of them appearing once. The material sequenced was PBMCs or T cells enriched from blood (not recorded which). The source of these receptors is a man aged 55-75 years who had recovered from COVID-19.

The chain joins TRBV7-2 to TRBJ1-3, with TRBD1 as a possible D gene (5 bases). Between the trimmed V and J ends, which lost 6 bases and 8 bases, there was a span of 14 bases. Germline values: CDR1 SGHTA, CDR2 FQGNSA. The CDR3 covers 13 residues. CDR3 DNA sequence: TGTGCCAGCAGTAACCAGGGTTTGGACACCATATATTTT. Protein sequence: CASSNQGLDTIYF.

The chain carries TRBV20-1 and TRBJ1-3; D is perhaps TRBD1 (6 bases). Germline-derived CDR1 and CDR2 are DFQATT and SNEGSKA (reference sequence). V was shortened by 3 bases and J by 1 base, with 22 bases between the two germline ends. The CDR3 length is 18 residues. The DNA for the CDR3 is TGCAGTGCTAGTAAGGTCTTGCGGGGGCCGGAGTCTGGAAACACCATATATTTT. Its protein is CSASKVLRGPESGNTIYF.

The chain recombines TRBV6-1 with TRBJ1-4; D gene uncertain. The CDR3 has 17 residues. Germline CDR1 is MNHNS and CDR2 is SASEGT. V lost 2 bases and J lost 4, with 17 bases in between. DNA for the CDR3: TGTGCCAGCAGTGAACACCCCATGAGAGGGATTAATGAAAAACTGTTTTTT. Translation gives CASSEHPMRGINEKLFF.

V gene TRBV7-3 combines with J gene TRBJ2-6, with TRBD1 as a possible D gene (5 bases). Germline V gives CDR1 SGHTA, CDR2 FQGTGA. Trimming took off 1 base at V and 0 bases at J, with 7 bases between the two ends. CDR3 length equals 16 residues. In DNA, the CDR3 is TGTGCCAGCAGCTTAAACCAGGGCTCTGGGGCCAACGTCCTGACTTTC. Translated: CASSLNQGSGANVLTF.

V usage is TRBV10-3 and J usage is TRBJ2-7, with 11 bases matching TRBD2. Germline V gene sequence: CDR1 ENHRY, CDR2 SYGVKD. V lost 8 bases to trimming and J lost 6 bases; unmatched junction nucleotides: 24. This CDR3 contains 19 residues. The chain's CDR3 is CAIHSGLAGGRGRRGEQYF. Here the CDR3 DNA reads TGTGCCATCCACTCTGGCCTAGCGGGAGGAAGAGGCCGGCGAGGCGAGCAGTACTTC.

V and J are TRBV6-5 and TRBJ2-1; 8 nucleotides agree with TRBD1. CDR3 size: 14 residues. The V gene end was trimmed by 2 bases and the J gene end by 9 bases; junction bases not matched to a gene: 6. Germline assignment: CDR1 MNHEY and CDR2 SVGAGI. The CDR3 reads CASSYTGQGAEQFF. The CDR3 DNA follows: TGTGCCAGCAGTTACACCGGACAGGGTGCTGAGCAGTTCTTC.

This clone was counted once. V usage is TRBV10-3 and J usage is TRBJ1-3, with D hard to call. Germline assignment: CDR1 ENHRY and CDR2 SYGVKD. Trimming removed 11 bases at V and 2 bases at J, with 13 bases between. The CDR3 sequence is 13 residues long. Written as DNA, the CDR3 is TGTGCCGTCCGGTGGAGAACTGGAAACACCATATATTTT. This gives the protein CAVRWRTGNTIYF.

J is TRBJ2-7 and V is TRBV28; 8 bases line up with TRBD2. V dropped 6 bases and J dropped 9; count of bases not matched to a gene: 10. Germline V gives CDR1 MDHEN, CDR2 SYDVKM. The CDR3 runs to 13 residues. This CDR3 is CASRSGGRQWQYF. Here the CDR3 DNA reads TGTGCCAGCAGGTCGGGGGGGCGTCAATGGCAGTACTTC.

This clone was detected only once. V is TRBV5-4 and J is TRBJ2-2, with D tentatively TRBD1 (6 bases). V lost 4 bases and J 0 bases, leaving 16 bases between the germline ends. CDR1 and CDR2 (germline): SGHNT, YYREEE (reference sequence). CDR3 length equals 17 residues. The CDR3 sequence: CASSPISGTSNTGELFF. In DNA, the CDR3 is TGTGCCAGCAGCCCGATCTCCGGGACATCGAACACCGGGGAGCTGTTTTTT. Full variable domain (remainder filled in from reference TRBV5-4 and TRBJ2-2): ETGVTQSPTHLIKTRGQQVTLRCSSQSGHNTVSWYQQALGQGPQFIFQYYREEENGRGNFPPRFSGLQFPNYSSELNVNALELDDSALYLCASSPISGTSNTGELFFGEGSRLTVL.

This chain uses TRBV28 with TRBJ1-2, with D possibly TRBD1 on 5 matching bases. Germline CDR1 MDHEN, CDR2 SYDVKM. V was pared by 10 bases and J by 1 base, with 13 bases between. CDR3 size: 13 residues. As DNA, the CDR3 is TGTGCCACCGTTTGGGGCCGTAACTATGGCTACACCTTC. Translation gives CATVWGRNYGYTF.

The chain has TRBV24-1 and TRBJ2-5; D may be TRBD1 (5 bases). V was shortened by 7 bases and J by 5 bases, with 16 bases between the two germline ends. Germline V gene data show CDR1 as KGHDR and CDR2 as SFDVKD. The CDR3 sequence is 14 residues long. CDR3 sequence (DNA): TGTGCCACCAGCATCCTGGGGCCTGGGGAGACCCAGTACTTC. It codes for CATSILGPGETQYF.

The rearrangement uses TRBV5-1 and TRBJ2-7; 10 nucleotides align to TRBD2. The CDR3 is made up of 15 amino acids. CDR1 is SGHRS and CDR2 is YFSETQ in the germline V gene. The J segment lost 2 bases and the V segment lost 4 bases, leaving 6 bases of the junction unmatched. The DNA for the CDR3 is TGCGCCAGCAGCCCTAGGACTAGCGGAGCCTACGAGCAGTACTTC. It codes for CASSPRTSGAYEQYF.

This CDR3 reads CASSQQGYEQYF. The CDR3 DNA reads as TGTGCCAGCAGCCAACAGGGCTACGAGCAGTACTTC. J is TRBJ2-7 and V is TRBV11-2, with D maybe TRBD1 (6 bases). This CDR3 comprises 12 residues. Germline V gives CDR1 SGHAT, CDR2 FQNNGV. V gave up 5 bases and J gave up 3 bases, with 8 bases separating them.

V and J are TRBV9 and TRBJ2-2, with a tentative D call TRBD1 (6 bases). Trimming removed 2 bases from V and 8 bases from J, with 22 bases in between. Germline loops: CDR1 SGDLS, CDR2 YYNGEE. The CDR3 length is 17 residues. DNA of the CDR3: TGTGCCAGCAGCGTTAAAGGACAGTCCACCTCCCCAGGGGAGCTGTTTTTT. This gives the protein CASSVKGQSTSPGELFF. The full variable domain, its missing parts supplied by reference TRBV9 and TRBJ2-2, is DSGVTQTPKHLITATGQRVTLRCSPRSGDLSVYWYQQSLDQGLQFLIQYYNGEERAKGNILERFSAQQFPDLHSELNLSSLELGDSALYFCASSVKGQSTSPGELFFGEGSRLTVL.

The J gene is TRBJ2-1, the V gene TRBV3-1 (or the pseudogene TRBV3-2); 11 bases line up with TRBD2. The V gene's germline CDR1 is LGHDT and CDR2 YNNKEL (reference sequence). The CDR3 has 14 amino acids. The junction had 9 bases not matched to a gene; V was cut back by 9 bases and J by 8 bases. The CDR3 loop reads CASTRTSGSDEQFF. The CDR3 DNA is TGTGCCAGTACCCGCACTAGCGGGAGTGATGAGCAGTTCTTC.

The chain is built from TRBV29-1 and TRBJ2-7, with 7 nucleotides matching TRBD2. Unmatched junction bases numbered 9, after V lost 5 bases and J lost 2 bases. The CDR3 is made up of 14 amino acids. Germline V CDR1 and CDR2: SQVTM, ANQGSEA. The CDR3 coding sequence is TGCAGCGTTTCTTCTAGCGGTACCACCTACGAGCAGTACTTC. This sequence encodes CSVSSSGTTYEQYF.

The chain combines TRBV6-5 with TRBJ1-3, with D perhaps TRBD1 (6 bases). Germline lookup yields CDR1 MNHEY and CDR2 SVGAGI. There are 16 residues in the CDR3. The V gene lost 3 bases and the J gene lost 0 bases, with 12 bases spanning the gap. The CDR3: CASSYGARGSGNTIYF. Here the CDR3 DNA reads TGTGCCAGCAGTTATGGTGCCAGGGGCTCTGGAAACACCATATATTTT.

V is TRBV5-1 and J is TRBJ2-1; TRBD2 is a possible D gene (5 bases). Trimming pared 1 base from V and 5 bases from J, leaving 10 bases between. CDR1 and CDR2 (germline): SGHRS, YFSETQ. The CDR3 spans 14 residues. CDR3 nucleotides: TGCGCCAGCAGCTTGAATAGCGAGAACAATGAGCAGTTCTTC. It is translated as CASSLNSENNEQFF.

The CDR3: CASSYSSPRGTYEQYF. CDR3 sequence (DNA): TGTGCCAGCAGTTACTCGTCGCCTCGCGGGACCTACGAGCAGTACTTC. The J gene is TRBJ2-7, the V gene TRBV6-6; D possibly corresponds to TRBD2 (6 bases). The germline V and J ends were trimmed by 0 bases and 2 bases, with 14 bases remaining between them. Germline values: CDR1 MNHNY, CDR2 SVGAGI (reference sequence). This CDR3 region has 16 residues.

CDR3 DNA sequence: TGTGCCACCAGCAGAGATTGGCAGCGGGATACGCAGTATTTT. It translates to CATSRDWQRDTQYF. The chain has TRBV15 and TRBJ2-3; the D gene is possibly TRBD2 (5 bases). Germline assignment: CDR1 LNHNV and CDR2 YYDKDF (reference sequence). This CDR3 is 14 amino acids long. V lost 0 bases to trimming and J lost 6 bases, with 10 bases between them.

The chain carries TRBV11-2 and TRBJ1-4; the D gene is possibly TRBD1 (5 bases). Trimming took 1 base from V and 8 from J, leaving 14 bases between them. This CDR3 comprises 15 residues. Germline-derived CDR1 and CDR2 are SGHAT and FQNNGV. The CDR3, as DNA: TGTGCCAGCAGCTTAGTACGGGGGATGAGAGAAAAACTGTTTTTT. This translates into CASSLVRGMREKLFF.

The rearrangement joins TRBV20-1 to TRBJ2-4; D perhaps matches TRBD1 (6 bases). Germline-derived CDR1 and CDR2 are DFQATT and SNEGSKA (reference sequence). The CDR3 totals 11 residues. Between the trimmed V and J ends, which lost 6 bases and 3 bases, there was a span of 6 bases. The CDR3: CSAGHKNIQYF. The CDR3 coding sequence is TGCAGTGCGGGACACAAAAACATTCAGTACTTC.

This clone was found once. The rearrangement links TRBV28 to TRBJ2-7; TRBD1 aligns across 7 bases. The CDR3 has 14 residues. J lost 7 bases, V lost 3 bases, and 9 bases had no gene match. Germline V gene data show CDR1 as MDHEN and CDR2 as SYDVKM. CDR3 sequence (DNA): TGTGCCAGCAGTTTCCGGACAGGACTGGAGGAGCAGTACTTC. Translating it yields CASSFRTGLEEQYF.